The clone carrying this TCR beta chain was seen a handful of times. The germline V and J ends were trimmed by 3 bases and 0 bases, with 14 bases remaining between them. The CDR3 extends over 16 amino acids. The library targeted TCRbeta and was prepared with unique molecular identifiers. One entry per CDR3 protein results from TCRdb running MiXCR on the PCR reads. The repertoire holds 77,000 or so distinct CDR3 sequences, with less than 20% as singletons. This specimen comes from a study of T-cell reconstitution after alpha-beta-depleted transplantation in children. The chain recombines TRBV12-3 or TRBV12-4 with TRBJ1-2; possibly TRBD1 for D (5 bases). Specimen: PBMCs, mostly from graft donor cells, collected 360 days after TCRalphabeta/CD19-depleted stem cell transplant. This receptor was obtained from a male patient between 2 and 10 years old who had a stem cell transplant for acute lymphoblastic leukemia, so the T cells may come from the graft donor. CDR3 sequence: CASSFNPTVTNYGYTF. For the CDR3, the DNA is TGTGCCAGCAGTTTTAATCCGACAGTTACTAACTATGGCTACACCTTC.